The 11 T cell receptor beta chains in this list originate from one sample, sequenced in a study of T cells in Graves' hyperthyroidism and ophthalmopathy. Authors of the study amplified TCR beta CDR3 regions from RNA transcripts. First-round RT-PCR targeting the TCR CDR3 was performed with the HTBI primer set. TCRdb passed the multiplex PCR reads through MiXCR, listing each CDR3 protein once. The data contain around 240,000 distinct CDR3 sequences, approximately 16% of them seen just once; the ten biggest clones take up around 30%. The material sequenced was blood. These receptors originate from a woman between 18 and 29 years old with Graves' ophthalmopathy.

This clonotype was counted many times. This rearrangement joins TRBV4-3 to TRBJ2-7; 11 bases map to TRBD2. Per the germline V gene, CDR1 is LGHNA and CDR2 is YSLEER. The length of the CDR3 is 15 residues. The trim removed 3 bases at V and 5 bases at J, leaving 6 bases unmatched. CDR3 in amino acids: CASSQLTSGSDEQYF. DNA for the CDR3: TGCGCCAGCAGCCAGCTCACTAGCGGGAGCGACGAGCAGTACTTC.

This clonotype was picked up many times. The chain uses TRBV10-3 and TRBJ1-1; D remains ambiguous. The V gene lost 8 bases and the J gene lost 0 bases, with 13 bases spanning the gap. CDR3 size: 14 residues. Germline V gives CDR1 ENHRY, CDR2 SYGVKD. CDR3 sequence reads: CAIGNEGMNTEAFF. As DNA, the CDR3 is TGTGCCATCGGGAATGAGGGCATGAACACTGAAGCTTTCTTT.

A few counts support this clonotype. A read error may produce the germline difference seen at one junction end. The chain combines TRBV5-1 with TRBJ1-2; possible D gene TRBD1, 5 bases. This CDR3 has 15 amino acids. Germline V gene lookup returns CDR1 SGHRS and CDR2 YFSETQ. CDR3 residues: CASSLAIGGDYSYTF. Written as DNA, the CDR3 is TGCGCCAGCAGCTTGGCCATCGGGGGGGACTATAGCTACACCTTC. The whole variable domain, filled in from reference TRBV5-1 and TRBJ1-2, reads KAGVTQTPRYLIKTRGQQVTLSCSPISGHRSVSWYQQTPGQGLQFLFEYFSETQRNKGNFPGRFSGRQFSNSRSEMNVSTLELGDSALYLCASSLAIGGDYSYTFGSGTRLTVV.

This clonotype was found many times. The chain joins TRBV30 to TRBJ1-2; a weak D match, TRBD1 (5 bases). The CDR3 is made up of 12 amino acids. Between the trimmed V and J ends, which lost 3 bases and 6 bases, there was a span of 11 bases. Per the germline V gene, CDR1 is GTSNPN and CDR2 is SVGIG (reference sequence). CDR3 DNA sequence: TGTGCCTGGAGCCAGGGAAAAGATGGCTACACCTTC. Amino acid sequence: CAWSQGKDGYTF.

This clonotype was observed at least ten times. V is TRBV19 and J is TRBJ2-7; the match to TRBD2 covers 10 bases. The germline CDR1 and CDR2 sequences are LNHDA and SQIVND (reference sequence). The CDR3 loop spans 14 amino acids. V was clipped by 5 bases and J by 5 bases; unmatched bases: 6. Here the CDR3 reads CASSPRTSGHEQYF. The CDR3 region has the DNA TGTGCCAGTAGTCCTCGGACTAGCGGCCACGAGCAGTACTTC.

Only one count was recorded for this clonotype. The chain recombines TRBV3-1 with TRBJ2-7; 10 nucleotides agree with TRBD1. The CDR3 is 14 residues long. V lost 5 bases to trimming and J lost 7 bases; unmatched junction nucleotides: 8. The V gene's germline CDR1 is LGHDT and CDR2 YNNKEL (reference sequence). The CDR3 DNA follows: TGTGCCAGCAGCGCCGGGACAGGGGTTGGAGAGCAGTACTTC. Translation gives CASSAGTGVGEQYF.

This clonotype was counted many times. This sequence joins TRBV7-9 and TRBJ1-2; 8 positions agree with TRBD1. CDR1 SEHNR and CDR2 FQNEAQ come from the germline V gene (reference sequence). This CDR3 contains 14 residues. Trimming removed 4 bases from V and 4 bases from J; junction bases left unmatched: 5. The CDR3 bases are TGTGCCAGCAGCTGGGGGGACAGGCGCTATGGCTACACCTTC. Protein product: CASSWGDRRYGYTF.

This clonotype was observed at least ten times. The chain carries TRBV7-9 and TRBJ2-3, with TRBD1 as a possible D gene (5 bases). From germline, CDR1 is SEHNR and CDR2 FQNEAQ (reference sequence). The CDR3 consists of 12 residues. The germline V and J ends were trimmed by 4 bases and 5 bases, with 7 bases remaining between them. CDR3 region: CASSYTGDTQYF. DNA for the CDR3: TGTGCCAGCAGCTATACAGGAGATACGCAGTATTTT.

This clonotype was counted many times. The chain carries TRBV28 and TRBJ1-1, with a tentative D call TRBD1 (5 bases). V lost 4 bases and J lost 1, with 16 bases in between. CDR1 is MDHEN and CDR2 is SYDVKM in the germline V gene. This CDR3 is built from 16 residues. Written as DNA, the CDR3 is TGTGCCAGCAGTTCCTTTAGTGGGGCGAGGAACACTGAAGCTTTCTTT. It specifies CASSSFSGARNTEAFF.

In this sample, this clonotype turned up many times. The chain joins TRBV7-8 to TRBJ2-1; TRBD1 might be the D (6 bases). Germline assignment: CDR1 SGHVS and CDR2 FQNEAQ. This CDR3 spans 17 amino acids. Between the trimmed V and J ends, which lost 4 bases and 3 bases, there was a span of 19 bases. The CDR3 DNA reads TGTGCCAGCAGCTCATTAATAGGGCCAGGGGTCTACAATGAGCAGTTCTTC. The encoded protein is CASSSLIGPGVYNEQFF.

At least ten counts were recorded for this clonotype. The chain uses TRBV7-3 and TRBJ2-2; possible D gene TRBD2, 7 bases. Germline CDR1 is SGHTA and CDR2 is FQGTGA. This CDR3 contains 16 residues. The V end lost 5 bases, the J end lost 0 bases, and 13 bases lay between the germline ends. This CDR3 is CASSANGGPNTGELFF. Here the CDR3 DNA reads TGTGCCAGCAGCGCGAACGGGGGGCCGAACACCGGGGAGCTGTTTTTT.